The rows below give T cell receptor beta chains drawn from one sample of a study of identical twins. In TCRdb, the 5' RACE reads were re-called with MiXCR into one record per CDR3 protein. The table lists approximately 600,000 distinct CDR3 sequences, more than 9% of them singletons, with approximately 3.2% in the top ten. The sample was also reused in another study, on yellow fever vaccine responses in identical twins.

Sequenced: PBMCs. The receptors were gathered from a woman between 18 and 29 years old in good health. Each CDR3 is given with its conserved first and last residue. Expanded clones are given a class, and other clones once, few, many or no size at all.

TRBV5-1,TRBJ1-3,few,17,CASRRTGHDLSGNTIYF
TRBV29-1,TRBJ1-2,few,11,CSVGGFYGYTF
TRBV5-1,TRBJ1-1,many,15,CASSLERGPRGEAFF
TRBV18,TRBJ2-7,few,13,CASSPPLTGEQYF
TRBV5-1,TRBJ2-7,many,15,CASSPQEGLNYEQYF
TRBV4-1,TRBJ1-2,NA,15,CASSHRDTQWGGYTF
TRBV5-1,TRBJ2-7,NA,15,CASSLNRAGFHEQYF
TRBV5-1,TRBJ2-7,many,16,CASSLARDRKSPEQYF
TRBV18,TRBJ2-1,NA,15,CASSPLGSAYNEQFF
TRBV5-5,TRBJ2-7,few,15,CASSLQAGRAYEQYF
TRBV29-1,TRBJ1-4,few,13,CSVRQGKGEKLFF
TRBV10-3,TRBJ2-2,NA,11,CAITGTGELFF
TRBV3-1,TRBJ2-3,NA,15,CASSHGAGVVDTQYF
TRBV21-1,TRBJ2-1,many,12,CATPPSRNEQFF
TRBV9,TRBJ2-7,few,14,CASSPPNRNYEQYF
TRBV19,TRBJ1-1,NA,11,CASEGDTEAFF
TRBV7-3,TRBJ2-5,NA,16,CASSPTSGGTKETQYF
TRBV5-5,TRBJ1-3,NA,22,CASSLAFGTGGSKRYSGNTIYF
TRBV7-9,TRBJ2-7,NA,12,CASSLTGDSSYF
TRBV3-1,TRBJ2-5,NA,16,CASSQSAEMPQETQYF
TRBV6-5,TRBJ1-2,few,14,CASSYLDLYEGYTF
TRBV3-1,TRBJ2-2,few,16,CASSQALSGYGGELFF
TRBV4-3,TRBJ1-2,once,15,CASSQGGKGGDGYTF
TRBV12-3/TRBV12-4,TRBJ1-3,many,14,CASSLRSSGNTIYF
TRBV12-3/TRBV12-4,TRBJ2-3,few,13,CASSQRVKDTQYF
TRBV20-1,TRBJ2-1,few,16,CSARDPRLAGYNEQFF
TRBV10-3,TRBJ1-6,few,15,CAISVRQDENSPLHF
TRBV20-1,TRBJ2-7,many,16,CSARADRGSLTYEQYF
TRBV7-2,TRBJ2-7,few,16,CASSLGSGFGSYEQYF
TRBV28,TRBJ2-1,NA,15,CASSLGTRSYNEQFF
TRBV20-1,TRBJ2-7,few,15,CSASRLGSKSYEQYF
TRBV12-3/TRBV12-4,TRBJ2-3,many,12,CASSPNLDTQYF
TRBV6-2/TRBV6-3,TRBJ2-5,NA,19,CASSTRVWGSGSAQETQYF
TRBV18,TRBJ1-1,few,14,CASSPPRTNTEAFF
TRBV28,TRBJ2-1,few,15,CASRRPGQTYNEQFF
TRBV3-1,TRBJ2-7,few,13,CASRNTGGYEQYF
TRBV3-1,TRBJ2-7,many,12,CASSQTFYEQYF
TRBV11-2,TRBJ2-2,NA,16,CASSMALRVNTGELFF
TRBV7-9,TRBJ2-2,many,16,CASSLLRDSNTGELFF
TRBV4-3,TRBJ2-7,many,16,CASSQDRSGITYEQYF
TRBV4-2,TRBJ1-4,many,17,CASSPQRQFLFGEKLFF
TRBV12-3/TRBV12-4,TRBJ1-2,few,14,CASSSRADNYGYTF
TRBV7-9,TRBJ2-3,few,17,CASSLGGYPTSTDTQYF
TRBV4-1,TRBJ2-3,few,15,CASSRLETSTDTQYF
TRBV27,TRBJ2-1,many,15,CASSLIRDSYNEQFF
TRBV25-1,TRBJ2-2,NA,16,CASSESPGTRTGELFF
TRBV7-9,TRBJ2-3,NA,15,CASSRGTSETDTQYF
TRBV7-6,TRBJ1-4,NA,13,CASSLSGSEKLFF